Each of the 30 T cell receptor beta chains below was sequenced from the same sample in a study of blood T cell repertoires in COVID-19. Libraries were prepared by immunoSEQ multiplex PCR; TCRdb keeps only in-frame clonotypes and omits some of them. The sample records over 200,000 clones, about 87% being singletons. Sequenced material: PBMCs or T cells enriched from blood (not recorded which). The source of these receptors is a woman aged 25 to 45 who had been exposed to COVID-19.

The chain links TRBV18 to TRBJ1-5, with D perhaps matching TRBD1 (6 bases). Germline CDR1 is KGHSH and CDR2 is LQKENI. Trimming removed 6 bases from V and 1 base from J, with 13 bases in between. The CDR3 loop spans 15 amino acids. CDR3 amino acids: CASSPGGASNQPQHF. CDR3 coding DNA: TGTGCCAGCTCTCCTGGGGGGGCCAGCAATCAGCCCCAGCATTTT.

The J gene is TRBJ2-2, the V gene TRBV2; 10 bases fit TRBD2. Germline loops: CDR1 SNHLY, CDR2 FYNNEI. The CDR3 sequence is 14 residues long. Losses at the gene ends were 8 bases for V and 7 bases for J; bases not matched to a gene: 7. As DNA, the CDR3 is TGTGCCAGCGCTAGCGGGAGTAAGGTCGGGGAGCTGTTTTTT. It codes for CASASGSKVGELFF.

V gene TRBV6-5 combines with J gene TRBJ1-2; 7 nucleotides align to TRBD1. V lost 3 bases and J lost 4; bases outside the gene matches: 11. This CDR3 spans 16 amino acids. Germline CDR1 reads MNHEY; CDR2 reads SVGAGI. The chain's CDR3 is CASSYLRAGGVYGYTF. The CDR3 DNA follows: TGTGCCAGCAGTTATCTCCGCGCAGGGGGAGTCTATGGCTACACCTTC.

J is TRBJ1-1 and V is TRBV23-1; D is uncertain. TRBV23-1 belongs to the ORF category, with a function that is uncertain. CDR3 size: 15 residues. Trimming cost V 4 bases and J 0 bases, with 12 bases left between them. The CDR3 nucleotides read TGCGCCAGCAGTCCCCGAGGAGGGATGAACACTGAAGCTTTCTTT. Protein: CASSPRGGMNTEAFF.

This clone was counted only a few times. The gene calls are TRBV21-1 and TRBJ2-1; the table assigns TRBD1, which was not confirmed against the DNA. TRBV21-1 is a known pseudogene. The CDR3 is made up of 14 amino acids. CDR3 loop: CASSTGLSYNEQFF. CDR3 nucleotide sequence: TGTGCCAGCAGCACAGGGCTCTCCTACAATGAGCAGTTCTTC.

In this sample, this clone turned up a few times. The chain joins TRBV28 to TRBJ2-7; perhaps TRBD2 as D (7 bases). CDR1 is MDHEN and CDR2 is SYDVKM in the germline V gene. V shed 9 bases and J shed 6 bases, with 18 bases lying between them. This CDR3 has 13 residues. CDR3 sequence: CARPQGGGSEQYF. The CDR3 coding sequence is TGTGCCAGGCCTCAAGGGGGAGGGAGCGAGCAGTACTTC.

The rearrangement uses TRBV9 and TRBJ2-2; 9 bases agree with TRBD1. Looked up from germline, CDR1 is SGDLS and CDR2 is YYNGEE. Losses at the gene ends were 4 bases for V and 5 bases for J; bases not matched to a gene: 9. The length of the CDR3 is 16 residues. The CDR3 coding sequence is TGTGCCAGCAGCCCTCCGGGACAGGGAGGAACCGGGGAGCTGTTTTTT. This gives the protein CASSPPGQGGTGELFF.

V and J are TRBV29-1 and TRBJ2-2, with a tentative D call TRBD2 (5 bases). Trimming took off 3 bases at V and 3 bases at J, with 14 bases between the two ends. This CDR3 has 15 amino acids. Germline values: CDR1 SQVTM, CDR2 ANQGSEA. The CDR3 region has the DNA TGCAGCGTTGACGGTCGGGGAGTGGACACCGGGGAGCTGTTTTTT. This gives the protein CSVDGRGVDTGELFF.

The rearrangement uses TRBV6-6 and TRBJ2-5, with TRBD1 matching over 8 bases. The CDR3 sequence is 16 residues long. The germline V gene has CDR1 MNHNY and CDR2 SVGAGI (reference sequence). V gave up 3 bases and J gave up 0 bases; unmatched junction bases: 6. The CDR3 nucleotides read TGTGCCAGCAGTTATCCAGGACAGGGACACCAAGAGACCCAGTACTTC. Encoded protein: CASSYPGQGHQETQYF.

J is TRBJ2-4 and V is TRBV5-1; no clear D gene. Trimming took off 2 bases at V and 5 bases at J, with 17 bases between the two ends. The CDR3 spans 16 residues. Per germline, CDR1 SGHRS and CDR2 YFSETQ. CDR3 sequence: CASSFTVGPGQNIQYF. The CDR3 DNA reads TGCGCCAGCAGCTTCACAGTTGGGCCCGGCCAAAACATTCAGTACTTC. Based on the CDR3 plus reference TRBV5-1 and TRBJ2-4, the full variable domain is KAGVTQTPRYLIKTRGQQVTLSCSPISGHRSVSWYQQTPGQGLQFLFEYFSETQRNKGNFPGRFSGRQFSNSRSEMNVSTLELGDSALYLCASSFTVGPGQNIQYFGAGTRLSVL.

This clone was seen just once. V is TRBV9 and J is TRBJ2-7, with TRBD2 as a possible D gene (6 bases). Trimming stripped 0 bases from V and 4 bases from J, with 11 bases between. The CDR3 length is 14 residues. Per the germline V gene, CDR1 is SGDLS and CDR2 is YYNGEE. CDR3 sequence: CASSVAREAYEQYF. The CDR3 DNA reads as TGTGCCAGCAGCGTAGCCAGGGAGGCGTACGAGCAGTACTTC.

This rearrangement joins TRBV23-1 to TRBJ2-6; D ambiguous. TRBV23-1 is recorded as an ORF, its role being uncertain. This CDR3 comprises 18 residues. The V end was cut by 1 base, the J end by 0 bases, with 13 bases between. CDR3 coding DNA: TGCGCCAGCAGTCAATATGGAGAAAAGGACTCTGGGGCCAACGTCCTGACTTTC. Amino acid sequence: CASSQYGEKDSGANVLTF.

The chain has TRBV21-1 and TRBJ2-7; the DNA was not used to check the table's D call, TRBD2. TRBV21-1 is described as a pseudogene. The CDR3 totals 18 residues. This CDR3 reads CASSKENPPRAMLYEQYF. The CDR3 nucleotides are TGTGCCAGCAGCAAAGAGAACCCTCCCCGAGCTATGTTGTACGAGCAGTACTTC.

This chain joins TRBV15 and TRBJ1-1; 8 bases match TRBD1. CDR3 size: 15 residues. Germline V lookup: CDR1 LNHNV, CDR2 YYDKDF (reference sequence). J lost 5 bases, V lost 3 bases, and 8 bases had no gene match. The CDR3 sequence: CATSRETGGRTEAFF. CDR3 sequence (DNA): TGTGCCACCAGCAGGGAAACAGGGGGGAGGACTGAAGCTTTCTTT.

CDR3: CASSQPLGGANVLTF. Here the CDR3 DNA reads TGTGCCAGCAGCCAACCACTAGGTGGGGCCAACGTCCTGACTTTC. V and J are TRBV3-1 (or the pseudogene TRBV3-2) and TRBJ2-6; perhaps TRBD2 as D (5 bases). The CDR3 extends over 15 amino acids. Germline CDR1 reads LGHDT; CDR2 reads YNNKEL (reference sequence). V gave up 2 bases and J gave up 3 bases, with 8 bases separating them.

The rearrangement joins TRBV7-2 to TRBJ2-6; a possible D gene is TRBD1 (5 bases). The CDR3 consists of 19 residues. Germline loops: CDR1 SGHTA, CDR2 FQGNSA. V was shortened by 1 base and J by 0 bases, with 16 bases between the two germline ends. CDR3 sequence: CASSLEGAVRNSGANVLTF. For the CDR3, the DNA is TGTGCCAGCAGCTTAGAAGGGGCAGTGCGTAACTCTGGGGCCAACGTCCTGACTTTC.

The chain uses TRBV5-6 and TRBJ2-5; 7 bases agree with TRBD2. CDR3 length: 14 amino acids. CDR1 is SGHDT, CDR2 YYEEEE, per germline. V trimming: 6 bases; J trimming: 2 bases; junction bases outside the gene matches: 7. The CDR3 sequence: CASTRLAEQETQYF. The DNA for the CDR3 is TGTGCCAGCACTCGGCTAGCGGAGCAAGAGACCCAGTACTTC.

Worth noting for this clone: The sample has other DNA sequences that encode this CDR3 too. This sequence joins TRBV28 and TRBJ1-2, with 10 bases lining up with TRBD1. CDR1 and CDR2 (germline): MDHEN, SYDVKM. J lost 2 bases, V lost 4 bases, and 1 base had no gene match. This CDR3 is 14 amino acids long. CDR3 in amino acids: CASSSGQGNYGYTF. In DNA form, the CDR3 reads TGTGCCAGCAGTTCGGGACAGGGGAACTATGGCTACACCTTC.

V is TRBV4-1 and J is TRBJ1-5, with D unresolved. The V gene's germline CDR1 is MGHRA and CDR2 YSYEKL. There are 17 residues in the CDR3. Trimming shortened V by 0 bases and J by 2 bases, and 14 bases separated the two germline ends. The DNA of the CDR3 is TGCGCCAGCAGCCAAGATTTGGAGGGTAGGCGCAATCAGCCCCAGCATTTT. Translated: CASSQDLEGRRNQPQHF.

The chain employs TRBV5-1 and TRBJ1-1; D ambiguous. The CDR3 length is 14 residues. Germline V lookup: CDR1 SGHRS, CDR2 YFSETQ. Trimming shortened V by 0 bases and J by 10 bases, and 16 bases separated the two germline ends. The CDR3 here is CASSLATGSRVAFF. The CDR3 coding sequence is TGCGCCAGCAGCTTGGCTACCGGGTCGAGGGTAGCTTTCTTT. Combining the CDR3 with reference TRBV5-1 and TRBJ1-1 gives the whole variable domain KAGVTQTPRYLIKTRGQQVTLSCSPISGHRSVSWYQQTPGQGLQFLFEYFSETQRNKGNFPGRFSGRQFSNSRSEMNVSTLELGDSALYLCASSLATGSRVAFFGQGTRLTVV.

The chain has TRBV30 and TRBJ2-2, with 10 bases identical to TRBD2. The germline V gene encodes CDR1 GTSNPN and CDR2 SVGIG (reference sequence). The CDR3 is 15 residues long. Trimming at V came to 5 bases and at J to 3 bases, leaving 6 bases not matched to a gene. The CDR3 loop reads CAWSRLAGDTGELFF. CDR3 bases: TGTGCCTGGTCTAGGCTAGCGGGAGACACCGGGGAGCTGTTTTTT.

The V gene is TRBV25-1, the J gene TRBJ1-4; 7 bases are shared with TRBD1. The V gene end was trimmed by 6 bases and the J gene end by 2 bases; junction bases not matched to a gene: 6. The CDR3 has 15 residues. Per germline, CDR1 MGHDK and CDR2 SYGVNS. CDR3 sequence (DNA): TGTGCCAGCAGCGAAACAGGGGTTACTAATGAAAAACTGTTTTTT. Translation gives CASSETGVTNEKLFF. The full variable domain, in which reference TRBV25-1 and TRBJ1-4 provide the parts outside the CDR3, is EADIYQTPRYLVIGTGKKITLECSQTMGHDKMYWYQQDPGMELHLIHYSYGVNSTEKGDLSSESTVSRIRTEHFPLTLESARPSHTSQYLCASSETGVTNEKLFFGSGTQLSVL.

This chain joins TRBV6-4 and TRBJ1-1; 7 nucleotides align to TRBD1. Germline trimming cut 7 bases from V and 1 base from J; bases unmatched to any gene: 9. Looked up from germline, CDR1 is MRHNA and CDR2 is SNTAGT. CDR3 length: 15 residues. CDR3: CASTLTAGGNTEAFF. CDR3 DNA sequence: TGTGCCAGCACCTTGACCGCAGGGGGGAACACTGAAGCTTTCTTT.

The chain recombines TRBV19 with TRBJ1-4; TRBD1 might be the D (5 bases). Between the trimmed V and J ends, which lost 2 bases and 4 bases, there was a span of 8 bases. CDR1 and CDR2 from the germline V gene are LNHDA and SQIVND (reference sequence). There are 14 residues in the CDR3. The DNA of the CDR3 is TGTGCCAGTAGTATAACCGGGGGTAATGAAAAACTGTTTTTT. Translating it yields CASSITGGNEKLFF.

This clone has just a few counts. The CDR3 DNA is TGTGCCAGCAGACTTGGTAGCGGGAGGGGCACCGGGGAGCTGTTTTTT. The encoded protein is CASRLGSGRGTGELFF. V and J are TRBV7-7 and TRBJ2-2; TRBD2 agrees at 11 bases. The V gene end was trimmed by 6 bases and the J gene end by 4 bases; junction bases not matched to a gene: 7. In germline, CDR1 is SSHAT, CDR2 FNYEAQ (reference sequence). The CDR3 covers 16 residues.

The V gene is TRBV6-5, the J gene TRBJ1-2; a possible D gene is TRBD1 (5 bases). This CDR3 contains 12 residues. V lost 7 bases and J lost 3, with 9 bases in between. CDR1 MNHEY and CDR2 SVGAGI come from the germline V gene. This CDR3 reads CASIETDYGYTF. CDR3 coding DNA: TGTGCCAGCATCGAGACAGACTATGGCTACACCTTC.

This chain uses TRBV30 with TRBJ1-1, with a possible D match to TRBD1 (6 bases). CDR3 length: 17 amino acids. In germline, CDR1 is GTSNPN, CDR2 SVGIG (reference sequence). The V end lost 2 bases, the J end lost 0 bases, and 19 bases lay between the germline ends. CDR3 in amino acids: CAWSQKTQGNMNTEAFF. The CDR3 DNA sequence: TGTGCCTGGAGTCAGAAGACTCAGGGGAACATGAACACTGAAGCTTTCTTT.

The chain is built from TRBV30 and TRBJ2-3; D is undetermined. V was pared by 2 bases and J by 2 bases, with 2 bases between. CDR1 is GTSNPN and CDR2 is SVGIG in the germline V gene (reference sequence). The CDR3 length is 11 residues. In DNA form, the CDR3 reads TGTGCCTGGAGTTACACAGATACGCAGTATTTT. Amino acids: CAWSYTDTQYF.

J is TRBJ1-2 and V is TRBV30; D ambiguous. The germline V gene encodes CDR1 GTSNPN and CDR2 SVGIG (reference sequence). The CDR3 length is 13 residues. Trimming took off 7 bases at V and 4 bases at J, with 16 bases between the two ends. In DNA, the CDR3 is TGTGCCTCCCGGTCAAGTTCTGGCTATGGCTACACCTTC. Residues: CASRSSSGYGYTF.

This chain uses TRBV27 with TRBJ2-1, with TRBD2 matching 10 bases. V was clipped by 3 bases and J by 5 bases; unmatched bases: 4. This CDR3 contains 15 residues. CDR1 MNHEY and CDR2 SMNVEV come from the germline V gene (reference sequence). The CDR3 reads CASSFLAGAHNEQFF. The CDR3 DNA sequence: TGTGCCAGCAGTTTCCTAGCGGGAGCCCACAATGAGCAGTTCTTC.